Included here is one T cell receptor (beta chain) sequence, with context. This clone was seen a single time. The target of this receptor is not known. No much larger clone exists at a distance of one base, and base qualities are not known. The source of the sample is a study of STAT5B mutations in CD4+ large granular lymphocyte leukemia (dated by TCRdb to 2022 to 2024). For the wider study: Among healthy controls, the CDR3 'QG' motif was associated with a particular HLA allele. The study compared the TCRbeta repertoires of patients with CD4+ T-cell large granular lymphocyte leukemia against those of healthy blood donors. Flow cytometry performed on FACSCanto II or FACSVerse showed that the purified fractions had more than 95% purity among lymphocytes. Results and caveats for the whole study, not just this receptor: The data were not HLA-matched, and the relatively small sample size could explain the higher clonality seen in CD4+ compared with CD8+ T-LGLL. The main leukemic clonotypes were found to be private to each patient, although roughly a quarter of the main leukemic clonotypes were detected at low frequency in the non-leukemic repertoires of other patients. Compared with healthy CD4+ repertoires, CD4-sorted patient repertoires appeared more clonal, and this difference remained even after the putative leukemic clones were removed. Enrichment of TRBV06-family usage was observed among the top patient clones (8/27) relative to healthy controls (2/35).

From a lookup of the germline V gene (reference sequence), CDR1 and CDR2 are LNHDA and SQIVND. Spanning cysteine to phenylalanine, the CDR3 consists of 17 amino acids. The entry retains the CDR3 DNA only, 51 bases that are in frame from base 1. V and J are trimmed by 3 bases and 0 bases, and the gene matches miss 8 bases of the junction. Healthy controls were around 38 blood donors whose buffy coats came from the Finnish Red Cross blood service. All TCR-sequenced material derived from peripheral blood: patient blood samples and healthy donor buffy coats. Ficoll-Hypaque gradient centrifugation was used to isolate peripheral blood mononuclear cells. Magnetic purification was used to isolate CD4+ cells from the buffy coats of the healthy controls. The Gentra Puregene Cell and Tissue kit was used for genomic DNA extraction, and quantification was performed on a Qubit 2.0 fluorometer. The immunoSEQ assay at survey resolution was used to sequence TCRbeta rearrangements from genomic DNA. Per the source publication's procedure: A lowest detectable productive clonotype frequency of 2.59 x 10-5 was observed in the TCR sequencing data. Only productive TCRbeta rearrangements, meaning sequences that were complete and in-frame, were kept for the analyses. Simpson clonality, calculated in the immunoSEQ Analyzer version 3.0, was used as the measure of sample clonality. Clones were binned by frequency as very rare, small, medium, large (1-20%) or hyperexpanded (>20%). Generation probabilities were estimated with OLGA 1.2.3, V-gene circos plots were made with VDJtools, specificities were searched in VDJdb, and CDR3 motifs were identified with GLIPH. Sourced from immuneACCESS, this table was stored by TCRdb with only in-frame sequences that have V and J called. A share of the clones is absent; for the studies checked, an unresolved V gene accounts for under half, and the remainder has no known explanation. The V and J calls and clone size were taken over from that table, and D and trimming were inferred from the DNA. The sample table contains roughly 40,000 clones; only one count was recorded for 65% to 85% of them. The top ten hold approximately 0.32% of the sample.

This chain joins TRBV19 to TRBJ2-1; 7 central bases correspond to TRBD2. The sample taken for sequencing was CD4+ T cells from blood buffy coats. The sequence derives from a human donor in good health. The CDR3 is CASSMGGLQSSYNEQFF. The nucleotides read TGTGCCAGTAGTATGGGGGGACTACAGAGCTCCTACAATGAGCAGTTCTTC.